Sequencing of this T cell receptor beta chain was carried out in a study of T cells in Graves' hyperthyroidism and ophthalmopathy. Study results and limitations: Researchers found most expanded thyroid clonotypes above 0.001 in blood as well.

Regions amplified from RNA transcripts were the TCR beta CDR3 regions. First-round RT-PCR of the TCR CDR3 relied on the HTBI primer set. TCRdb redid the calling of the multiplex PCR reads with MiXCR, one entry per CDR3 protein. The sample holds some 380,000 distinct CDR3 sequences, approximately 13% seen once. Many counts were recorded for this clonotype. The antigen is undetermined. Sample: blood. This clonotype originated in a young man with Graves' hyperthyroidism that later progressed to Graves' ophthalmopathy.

CDR3 in DNA: TGTGCCAGCACCAACATGACCCTCGACAGGGCAACTAATGAAAAACTGTTTTTT. It translates to CASTNMTLDRATNEKLFF. The chain combines TRBV7-2 with TRBJ1-4, with 7 bases fitting TRBD1. The germline gives CDR1 SGHTA, CDR2 FQGNSA. Trimming removed 7 bases from V and 0 bases from J; junction bases left unmatched: 14. CDR3 length: 18 amino acids. The whole variable domain, filled in from reference TRBV7-2 and TRBJ1-4, reads GAGVSQSPSNKVTEKGKDVELRCDPISGHTALYWYRQSLGQGLEFLIYFQGNSAPDKSGLPSDRFSAERTGGSVSTLTIQRTQQEDSAVYLCASTNMTLDRATNEKLFFGSGTQLSVL.